This entry lists 17 T cell receptor beta chains sequenced from one sample in a study of shared clonotypes between healthy human individuals. Assay used: immunoSEQ multiplex PCR; TCRdb lists only in-frame clones, some missing. The sample comprises about 2 million clones, less than 95% of which are singletons, and 0.95% to 1.5% rests with the top ten. Naive CD8 cells comprised CD45RO-negative, CCR7-positively selected cells, excluding terminally differentiated effector memory CD45RA+ cells. The specimen was naive CD8+ T cells sorted from blood. These receptors were taken from a young man in good health.

This chain links TRBV6-5 with TRBJ2-3; TRBD2 matches at 8 bases. J lost 1 base, V lost 5 bases, and 5 bases had no gene match. The CDR3 consists of 15 residues. The germline gives CDR1 MNHEY, CDR2 SVGAGI. The DNA for the CDR3 is TGTGCCAGCAGTCTTGGACTAGCCGGCACAGATACGCAGTATTTT. Its protein product is CASSLGLAGTDTQYF.

This sequence joins TRBV4-3 and TRBJ2-3; tentative D call: TRBD1 (5 bases). From germline, CDR1 is LGHNA and CDR2 YSLEER. Trimming stripped 0 bases from V and 0 bases from J, with 13 bases between. The CDR3 has 17 residues. The CDR3 reads CASSQDLETASTDTQYF. CDR3 DNA: TGCGCCAGCAGCCAAGATTTAGAGACAGCTAGCACAGATACGCAGTATTTT.

The chain has TRBV9 and TRBJ2-7; no clear D. V lost 0 bases to trimming and J lost 0 bases, with 7 bases between them. This CDR3 is 14 amino acids long. CDR1 and CDR2 (germline): SGDLS, YYNGEE. This CDR3 is CASSVDPVSYEQYF. In nucleotides, the CDR3 is TGTGCCAGCAGCGTAGATCCGGTCTCCTACGAGCAGTACTTC.

The rearrangement links TRBV11-2 to TRBJ2-5, with D uncertain. The CDR3 is 17 amino acids. CDR1 is SGHAT and CDR2 is FQNNGV in the germline V gene. Between the trimmed V and J ends, which lost 0 bases and 1 base, there was a span of 15 bases. CDR3 DNA sequence: TGTGCCAGCAGCTTAGAGTTGTACAGTAGTTTCCAAGAGACCCAGTACTTC. It encodes CASSLELYSSFQETQYF.

This chain uses TRBV6-5 with TRBJ1-2; tentative D call: TRBD1 (5 bases). V shed 0 bases and J shed 4 bases, with 12 bases lying between them. The CDR3 has 15 residues. CDR1 and CDR2 from the germline V gene are MNHEY and SVGAGI. CDR3 nucleotides: TGTGCCAGCAGTTACTCTCAGGGCAGCCGCTATGGCTACACCTTC. This encodes CASSYSQGSRYGYTF.

This chain connects TRBV5-5 to TRBJ1-1; D call uncertain. Germline CDR1 SGHKS, CDR2 YYEKEE (reference sequence). The germline V and J ends were trimmed by 3 bases and 0 bases, with 9 bases remaining between them. The CDR3 has 14 residues. CDR3 nucleotide sequence: TGTGCCAGCAGCTGGACCGATTTGAACACTGAAGCTTTCTTT. This encodes CASSWTDLNTEAFF.

This clone was counted once. The V and J genes are TRBV27 and TRBJ2-7, with D unresolved. Trimming left V 6 bases short and J 2 bases short, with 11 bases between. This CDR3 is built from 13 residues. CDR1 is MNHEY and CDR2 is SMNVEV in the germline V gene (reference sequence). This CDR3 is CASSRSATYEQYF. As DNA, the CDR3 is TGTGCCAGCAGCCGCAGCGCTACCTACGAGCAGTACTTC.

The V gene is TRBV11-1, the J gene TRBJ1-2, with 9 bases that match TRBD1. V lost 5 bases to trimming and J lost 8 bases; unmatched junction nucleotides: 15. Germline CDR1 reads SGHAT; CDR2 reads FQDESV (reference sequence). The CDR3 covers 16 residues. CDR3 in DNA: TGTGCCAGCAGCCCGACTACGAGGGACAGGGAGGAAGGCTACACCTTC. Its translation is CASSPTTRDREEGYTF.

The gene calls are TRBV27 and TRBJ2-1; maybe TRBD1 (5 bases). With 7 bases removed from V and 3 bases from J, the gap between germline ends came to 16 bases. CDR3 length: 15 amino acids. Germline V gene sequence: CDR1 MNHEY, CDR2 SMNVEV (reference sequence). The CDR3 loop is CASTSQGSVYNEQFF. For the CDR3, the DNA is TGTGCCAGCACCTCTCAGGGATCGGTCTACAATGAGCAGTTCTTC.

The J gene is TRBJ2-7, the V gene TRBV2; 7 bases are a match to TRBD1. The J segment lost 5 bases and the V segment lost 1 base, leaving 5 bases of the junction unmatched. The CDR3 has 14 residues. CDR1 is SNHLY, CDR2 FYNNEI, per germline. The CDR3 DNA sequence: TGTGCCAGCAGTGAAGGGCAGGGGGTCGACGAGCAGTACTTC. Translating it yields CASSEGQGVDEQYF.

This clone has a handful of counts. This sample includes further DNA sequences coding for the same CDR3. CDR3 bases: TGTGCCAGCAGTTTATCCAGGAACACTGAAGCTTTCTTT. This codes for CASSLSRNTEAFF. This chain uses TRBV27 with TRBJ1-1; no reliable D call. Trimming took off 0 bases at V and 1 base at J, with 3 bases between the two ends. This CDR3 contains 13 residues. Germline V gene lookup returns CDR1 MNHEY and CDR2 SMNVEV (reference sequence).

V usage is TRBV4-1 and J usage is TRBJ2-6; D not resolved. Trimming took 3 bases from V and 2 from J, leaving 5 bases between them. The germline gives CDR1 MGHRA, CDR2 YSYEKL. This CDR3 contains 14 residues. CDR3 protein: CASSHLAGANVLTF. CDR3 nucleotide sequence: TGCGCCAGCAGCCATCTAGCTGGGGCCAACGTCCTGACTTTC.

The CDR3 region has the DNA TGTGCCAGCAGCATTATGGACTACAATGAGCAGTTCTTC. Its translation: CASSIMDYNEQFF. The chain recombines TRBV28 with TRBJ2-1; no firm D call. CDR1 and CDR2 from the germline V gene are MDHEN and SYDVKM. V was pared by 6 bases and J by 3 bases, with 9 bases between. The CDR3 length is 13 residues.

Note on this clone: Compared with germline, one end of the junction differs, possibly owing to a read error. The chain carries TRBV7-7 and TRBJ2-2; no clear D. CDR1 and CDR2 from the germline V gene are SSHAT and FNYEAQ (reference sequence). This CDR3 contains 15 residues. The DNA for the CDR3 is TGTGCTAGCAGCTTGGGTAGTGCTCTCACCGGGGAGCTGTTTTTT. It codes for CASSLGSALTGELFF.

This chain connects TRBV7-9 to TRBJ2-1; 10 bases match TRBD2. CDR1 SEHNR and CDR2 FQNEAQ come from the germline V gene (reference sequence). The V gene end was trimmed by 5 bases and the J gene end by 8 bases; junction bases not matched to a gene: 9. CDR3 length: 15 amino acids. The CDR3 sequence: CASSRSSGSWYEQFF. In nucleotides, the CDR3 is TGTGCCAGCAGCAGATCTAGCGGGAGTTGGTATGAGCAGTTCTTC.

The V call is TRBV10-2, the J call TRBJ1-1, with no clear D. Germline V gene sequence: CDR1 WSHSY, CDR2 SAAADI. V shed 6 bases and J shed 3 bases, with 14 bases lying between them. This CDR3 spans 14 amino acids. The DNA of the CDR3 is TGCGCCAGCAGAGATCCCGATAGGGACACTGAAGCTTTCTTT. Translation: CASRDPDRDTEAFF.

The chain joins TRBV2 to TRBJ1-1, with 8 positions matching TRBD1. The CDR3 is 13 amino acids. Germline V CDR1 and CDR2: SNHLY, FYNNEI. V shed 6 bases, J shed 4 bases, and the junction held 4 bases outside the gene matches. In nucleotides, the CDR3 is TGTGCCAGCAGGAGGACAGGGCGCACTGAAGCTTTCTTT. The encoded protein is CASRRTGRTEAFF.